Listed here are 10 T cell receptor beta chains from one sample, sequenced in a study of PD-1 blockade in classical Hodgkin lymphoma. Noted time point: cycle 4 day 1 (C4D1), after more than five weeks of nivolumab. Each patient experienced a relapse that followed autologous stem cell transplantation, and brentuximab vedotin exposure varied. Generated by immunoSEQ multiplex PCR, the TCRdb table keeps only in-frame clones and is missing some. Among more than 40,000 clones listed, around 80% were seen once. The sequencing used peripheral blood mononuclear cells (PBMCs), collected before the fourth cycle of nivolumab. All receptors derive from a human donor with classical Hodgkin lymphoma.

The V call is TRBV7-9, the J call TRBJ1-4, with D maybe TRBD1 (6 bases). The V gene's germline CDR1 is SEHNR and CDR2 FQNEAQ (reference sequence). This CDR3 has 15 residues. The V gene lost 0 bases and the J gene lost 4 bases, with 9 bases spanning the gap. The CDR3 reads CASSLATGNNEKLFF. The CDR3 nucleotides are TGTGCCAGCAGCTTAGCGACAGGAAATAATGAAAAACTGTTTTTT.

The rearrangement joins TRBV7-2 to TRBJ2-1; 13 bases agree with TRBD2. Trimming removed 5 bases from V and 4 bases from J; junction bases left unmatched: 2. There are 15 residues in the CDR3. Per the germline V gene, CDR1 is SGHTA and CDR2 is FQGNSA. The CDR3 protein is CASSPTSGGYNEQFF. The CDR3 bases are TGTGCCAGCAGCCCGACTAGCGGGGGGTACAATGAGCAGTTCTTC.

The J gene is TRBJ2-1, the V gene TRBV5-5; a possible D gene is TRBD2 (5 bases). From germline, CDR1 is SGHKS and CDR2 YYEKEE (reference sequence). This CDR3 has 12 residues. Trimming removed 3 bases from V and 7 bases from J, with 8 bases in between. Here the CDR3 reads CASSSGGNEQFF. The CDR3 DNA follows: TGTGCCAGCAGCTCGGGCGGGAATGAGCAGTTCTTC.

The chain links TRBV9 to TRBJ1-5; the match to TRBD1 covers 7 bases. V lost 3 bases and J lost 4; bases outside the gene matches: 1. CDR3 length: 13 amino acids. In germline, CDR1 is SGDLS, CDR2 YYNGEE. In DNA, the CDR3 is TGTGCCAGCAGCGGACAGGGAAATCAGCCCCAGCATTTT. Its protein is CASSGQGNQPQHF.

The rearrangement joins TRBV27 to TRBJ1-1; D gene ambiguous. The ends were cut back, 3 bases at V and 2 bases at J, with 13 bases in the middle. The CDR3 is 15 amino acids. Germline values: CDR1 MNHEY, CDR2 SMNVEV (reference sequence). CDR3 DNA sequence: TGTGCCAGCAGTTTTGAGGCAAGCAGAAACACTGAAGCTTTCTTT. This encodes CASSFEASRNTEAFF.

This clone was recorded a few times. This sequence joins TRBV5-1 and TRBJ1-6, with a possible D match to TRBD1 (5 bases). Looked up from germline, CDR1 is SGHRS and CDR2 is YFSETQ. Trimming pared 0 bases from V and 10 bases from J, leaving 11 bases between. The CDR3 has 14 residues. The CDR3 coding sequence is TGCGCCAGCAGCTTGGCAGGGCGAGGGTCACCCCTCCACTTT. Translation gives CASSLAGRGSPLHF. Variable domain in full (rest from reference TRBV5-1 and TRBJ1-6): KAGVTQTPRYLIKTRGQQVTLSCSPISGHRSVSWYQQTPGQGLQFLFEYFSETQRNKGNFPGRFSGRQFSNSRSEMNVSTLELGDSALYLCASSLAGRGSPLHFGNGTRLTVT.

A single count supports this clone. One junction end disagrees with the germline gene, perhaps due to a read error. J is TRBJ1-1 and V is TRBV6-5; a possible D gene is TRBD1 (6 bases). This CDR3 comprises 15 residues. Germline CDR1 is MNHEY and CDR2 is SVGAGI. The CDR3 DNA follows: TGTGCCAGCAGTTACACAGGGCTGGCGAACGCTGAAGCTTTCTTT. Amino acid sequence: CASSYTGLANAEAFF.

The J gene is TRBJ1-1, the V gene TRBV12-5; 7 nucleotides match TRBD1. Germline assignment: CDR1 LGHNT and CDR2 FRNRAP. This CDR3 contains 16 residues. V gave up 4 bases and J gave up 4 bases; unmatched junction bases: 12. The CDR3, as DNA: TGTGCTAGTGGTTCACGCCTGGGACAGCCTGTCACTGAAGCTTTCTTT. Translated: CASGSRLGQPVTEAFF.

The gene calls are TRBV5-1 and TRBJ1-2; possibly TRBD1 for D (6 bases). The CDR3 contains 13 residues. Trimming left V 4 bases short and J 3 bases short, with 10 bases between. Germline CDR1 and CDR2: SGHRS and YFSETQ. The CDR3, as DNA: TGCGCCAGCAGCGAGGGGGGCGACTATGGCTACACCTTC. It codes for CASSEGGDYGYTF.

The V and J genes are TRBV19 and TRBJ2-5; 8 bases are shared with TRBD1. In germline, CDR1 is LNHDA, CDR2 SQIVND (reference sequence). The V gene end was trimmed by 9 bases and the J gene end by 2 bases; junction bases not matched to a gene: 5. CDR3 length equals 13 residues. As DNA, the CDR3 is TGTGCCAGCAAAGGGACAGGTCAAGAGACCCAGTACTTC. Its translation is CASKGTGQETQYF.